The source of this TCR beta chain is a study of human T cells and chemical hapten exposure. Background on the study: Sensitization involved placing 2% DPC onto a 2 cm by 2 cm region of upper inner arm skin.

The time point: patch test 2, 6 weeks after DPC sensitization. Documented treatment: therapeutic diphenylcyclopropenone sensitization with weekly scalp DPC. The authors extracted total RNA from unfractionated whole blood. Germline lookup yields CDR1 MNHEY and CDR2 SVGAGI. The CDR3 sequence is 17 residues long. V lost 0 bases, J lost 5 bases, and 20 bases lay in between. TCRdb processed the RACE reads anew with MiXCR; each CDR3 protein has one entry. The table has just over 350,000 distinct CDR3 sequences, about 6.3% seen once. The specimen comprised whole blood, sampled in connection with sensitization to the hapten diphenylcyclopropenone (DPC). The genes are TRBV6-5 and TRBJ2-7; maybe TRBD2 (7 bases). The origin of this receptor is a woman between 18 and 29 years old with alopecia areata. Some clones in this sample may be carry-over from other donors' samples. The CDR3: CASSYSMGRGAGNEQYF. The DNA for the CDR3 is TGTGCCAGCAGTTACTCGATGGGTCGGGGGGCCGGCAACGAGCAGTACTTC.